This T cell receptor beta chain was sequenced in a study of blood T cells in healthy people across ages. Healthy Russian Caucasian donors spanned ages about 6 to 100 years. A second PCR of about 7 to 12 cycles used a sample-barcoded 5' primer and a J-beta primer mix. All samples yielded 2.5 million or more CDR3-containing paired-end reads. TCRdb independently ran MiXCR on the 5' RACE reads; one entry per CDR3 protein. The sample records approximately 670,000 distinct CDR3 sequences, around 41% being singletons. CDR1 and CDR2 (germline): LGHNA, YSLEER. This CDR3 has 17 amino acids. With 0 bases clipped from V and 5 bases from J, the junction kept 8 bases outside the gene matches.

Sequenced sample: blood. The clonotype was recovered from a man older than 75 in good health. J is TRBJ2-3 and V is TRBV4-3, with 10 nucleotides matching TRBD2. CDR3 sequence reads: CASSQELLAGVKDTQYF. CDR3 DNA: TGCGCCAGCAGCCAAGAGCTTCTAGCGGGGGTAAAAGATACGCAGTATTTT.